This T cell receptor (beta chain) was captured in a study of monozygotic twins with inflammatory bowel disease. Study-level results: Among T cells, the various subtypes were not distinguishable. Whereas healthy co-twins had higher TCRbeta diversity (inverse Simpson), IBD patients had lower diversity.

Following a re-call of the 5' RACE reads, TCRdb has one entry per CDR3 protein and lacks DNA. The sample totals approximately 390,000 distinct CDR3 sequences. About this clonotype: Its antigen is unidentified.

This receptor was identified in a human donor with ulcerative colitis or Crohn's disease, or a healthy co-twin of an affected twin (not recorded which). The specimen was blood.

The CDR3 region is CSAPRSSGGIQETQYF. The rearrangement uses TRBV20-1 and TRBJ2-5; TCRdb names TRBD2, which stays unverified in the absence of DNA. Looked up from germline, CDR1 is DFQATT and CDR2 is SNEGSKA (reference sequence). The CDR3 extends over 16 amino acids.